This TCR beta chain was sequenced in a study of blood T cell repertoires in COVID-19. Study context: PBMCs, B-cell-depleted T cells, or T cells provided the cDNA or gDNA that made up the material.

Looked up from germline, CDR1 is SNHLY and CDR2 is FYNNEI. There are 13 residues in the CDR3. Trimming removed 4 bases at V and 0 bases at J, with 6 bases between. Recovery meant two consecutive negative NP/OP PCR tests, professional clearance, or resolved symptoms. The assay was immunoSEQ multiplex PCR, and TCRdb's table has in-frame clones only and misses some. The table shows some 300,000 clones, with about 90% occurring only once. The chain links TRBV2 to TRBJ2-5; no clear D gene. This sequence originates from a woman in her thirties who had recovered from COVID-19. The sequenced sample consisted of PBMCs or T cells enriched from blood (not recorded which). CDR3 nucleotides: TGTGCCAGCAGTGGCACAGACCAAGAGACCCAGTACTTC. This codes for CASSGTDQETQYF.